This T cell receptor beta chain appears in the sequencing data of a study of PD-L1 blockade in urothelial cancer. Using immunoSEQ multiplex PCR, the repertoire was profiled, and TCRdb retains in-frame clones only, with some absent. Among some 90,000 clones listed, roughly 90% were seen once. Specified time point: pretreatment peripheral blood. CDR3 length: 15 residues. V lost 3 bases and J lost 0; bases outside the gene matches: 6. The V gene's germline CDR1 is SGDLS and CDR2 YYNGEE. This specimen consisted of PBMCs, obtained around atezolizumab (anti-PD-L1) treatment. This sequence was found in a woman aged 80 or over with urothelial cancer. The genes are TRBV9 and TRBJ2-7; TRBD1 agrees at 7 bases. The CDR3 is CASSAGTGASYEQYF. Written as DNA, the CDR3 is TGTGCCAGCAGCGCCGGAACAGGGGCCTCCTACGAGCAGTACTTC.